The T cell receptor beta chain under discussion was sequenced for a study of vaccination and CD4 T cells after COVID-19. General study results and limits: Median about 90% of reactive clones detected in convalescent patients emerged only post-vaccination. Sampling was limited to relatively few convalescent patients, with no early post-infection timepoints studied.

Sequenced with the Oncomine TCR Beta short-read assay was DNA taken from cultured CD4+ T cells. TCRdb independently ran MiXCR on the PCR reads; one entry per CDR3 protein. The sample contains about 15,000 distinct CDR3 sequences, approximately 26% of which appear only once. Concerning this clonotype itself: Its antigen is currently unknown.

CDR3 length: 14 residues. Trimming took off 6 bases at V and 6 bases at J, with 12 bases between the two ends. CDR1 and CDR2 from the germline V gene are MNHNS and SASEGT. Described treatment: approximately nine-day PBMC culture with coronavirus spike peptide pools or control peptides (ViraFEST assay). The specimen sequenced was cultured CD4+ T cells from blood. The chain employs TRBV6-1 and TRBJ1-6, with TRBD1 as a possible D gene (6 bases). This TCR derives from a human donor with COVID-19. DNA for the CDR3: TGTGCCAGCAGGCTAGGACAGATTAATTCACCCCTCCACTTT. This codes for CASRLGQINSPLHF.